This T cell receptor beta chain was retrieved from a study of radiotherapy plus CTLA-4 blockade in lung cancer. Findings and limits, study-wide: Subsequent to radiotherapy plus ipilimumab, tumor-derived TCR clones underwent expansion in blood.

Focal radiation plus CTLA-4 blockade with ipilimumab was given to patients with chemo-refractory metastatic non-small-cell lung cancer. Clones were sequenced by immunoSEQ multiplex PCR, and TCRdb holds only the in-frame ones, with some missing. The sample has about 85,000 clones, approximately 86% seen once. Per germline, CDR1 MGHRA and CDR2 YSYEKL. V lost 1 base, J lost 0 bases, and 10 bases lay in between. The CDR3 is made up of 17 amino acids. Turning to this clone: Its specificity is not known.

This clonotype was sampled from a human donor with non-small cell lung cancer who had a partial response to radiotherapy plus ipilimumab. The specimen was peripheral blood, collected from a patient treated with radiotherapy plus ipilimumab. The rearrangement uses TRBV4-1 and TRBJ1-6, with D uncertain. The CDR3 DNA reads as TGCGCCAGCAGCCAAGGGAGAGCGAGCTCCTATAATTCACCCCTCCACTTT. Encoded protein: CASSQGRASSYNSPLHF.